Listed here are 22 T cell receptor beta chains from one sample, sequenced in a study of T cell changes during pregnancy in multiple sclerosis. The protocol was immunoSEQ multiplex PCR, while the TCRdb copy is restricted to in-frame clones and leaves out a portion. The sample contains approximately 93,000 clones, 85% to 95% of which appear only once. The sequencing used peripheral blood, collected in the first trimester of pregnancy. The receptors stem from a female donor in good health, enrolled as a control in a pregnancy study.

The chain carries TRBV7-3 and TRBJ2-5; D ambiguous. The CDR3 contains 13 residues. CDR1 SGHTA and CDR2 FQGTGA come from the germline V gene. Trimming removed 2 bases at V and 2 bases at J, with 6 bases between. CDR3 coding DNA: TGTGCCAGCAGCTTACTACAGCAAGAGACCCAGTACTTC. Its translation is CASSLLQQETQYF.

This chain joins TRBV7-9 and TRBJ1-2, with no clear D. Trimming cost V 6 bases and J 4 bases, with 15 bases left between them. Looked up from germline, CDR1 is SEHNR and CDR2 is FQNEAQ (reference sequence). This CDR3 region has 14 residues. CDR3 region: CASSPGDPVYGYTF. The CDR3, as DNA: TGTGCCAGCAGTCCCGGAGATCCCGTCTATGGCTACACCTTC.

CDR3 sequence: CASSWRFSNQPQHF. DNA of the CDR3: TGTGCCAGCAGTTGGAGATTTAGCAATCAGCCCCAGCATTTT. V usage is TRBV28 and J usage is TRBJ1-5; the D is unclear. The V end lost 4 bases, the J end lost 0 bases, and 7 bases lay between the germline ends. Germline V lookup: CDR1 MDHEN, CDR2 SYDVKM. The CDR3 covers 14 residues.

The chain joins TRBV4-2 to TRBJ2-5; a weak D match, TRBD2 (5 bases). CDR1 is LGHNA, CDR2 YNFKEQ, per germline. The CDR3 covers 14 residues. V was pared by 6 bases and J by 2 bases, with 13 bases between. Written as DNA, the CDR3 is TGTGCCAGCAGTCGAGGGCGAGGTCAAGAGACCCAGTACTTC. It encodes CASSRGRGQETQYF.

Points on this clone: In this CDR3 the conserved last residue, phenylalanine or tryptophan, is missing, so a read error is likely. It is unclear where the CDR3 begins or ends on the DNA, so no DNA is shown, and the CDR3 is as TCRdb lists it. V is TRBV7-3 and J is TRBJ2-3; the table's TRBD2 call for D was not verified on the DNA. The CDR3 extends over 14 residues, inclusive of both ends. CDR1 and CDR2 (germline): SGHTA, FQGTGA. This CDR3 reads CASSLTSPFGLAGV.

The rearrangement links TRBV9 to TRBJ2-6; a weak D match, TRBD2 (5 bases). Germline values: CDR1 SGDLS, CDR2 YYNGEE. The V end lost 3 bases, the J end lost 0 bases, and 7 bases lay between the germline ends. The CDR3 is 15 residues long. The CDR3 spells CASSARGSGANVLTF. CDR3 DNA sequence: TGTGCCAGCAGCGCCCGGGGCTCTGGGGCCAACGTCCTGACTTTC.

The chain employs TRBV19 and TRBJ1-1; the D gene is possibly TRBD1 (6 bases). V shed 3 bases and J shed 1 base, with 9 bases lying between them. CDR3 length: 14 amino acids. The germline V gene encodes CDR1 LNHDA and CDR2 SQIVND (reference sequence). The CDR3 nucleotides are TGTGCCAGTAGTATCACAGGGTCGAACACTGAAGCTTTCTTT. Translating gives CASSITGSNTEAFF.

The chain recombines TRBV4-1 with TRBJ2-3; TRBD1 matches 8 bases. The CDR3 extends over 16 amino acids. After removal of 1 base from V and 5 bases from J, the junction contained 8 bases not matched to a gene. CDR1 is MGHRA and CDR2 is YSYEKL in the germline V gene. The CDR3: CASSQGRQGARDTQYF. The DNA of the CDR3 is TGCGCCAGCAGCCAAGGTCGTCAGGGGGCACGAGATACGCAGTATTTT.

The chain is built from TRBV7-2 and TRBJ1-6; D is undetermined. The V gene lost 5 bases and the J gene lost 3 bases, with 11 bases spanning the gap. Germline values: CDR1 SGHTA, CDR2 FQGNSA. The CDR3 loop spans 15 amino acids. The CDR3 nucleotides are TGTGCCAGCAGCCTCCCGAGAAACTATAATTCACCCCTCCACTTT. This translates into CASSLPRNYNSPLHF.

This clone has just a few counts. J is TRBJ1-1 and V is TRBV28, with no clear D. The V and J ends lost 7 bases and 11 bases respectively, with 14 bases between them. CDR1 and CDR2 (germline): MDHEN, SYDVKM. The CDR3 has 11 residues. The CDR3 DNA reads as TGTGCCAGCACCCGGGGTGGTGTCGCTTTCTTT. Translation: CASTRGGVAFF.

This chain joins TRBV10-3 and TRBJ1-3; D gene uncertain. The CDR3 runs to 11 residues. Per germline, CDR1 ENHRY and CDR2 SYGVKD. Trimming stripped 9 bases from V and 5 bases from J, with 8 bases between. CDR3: CAIGDRNTIYF. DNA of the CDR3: TGTGCCATTGGAGACCGAAACACCATATATTTT.

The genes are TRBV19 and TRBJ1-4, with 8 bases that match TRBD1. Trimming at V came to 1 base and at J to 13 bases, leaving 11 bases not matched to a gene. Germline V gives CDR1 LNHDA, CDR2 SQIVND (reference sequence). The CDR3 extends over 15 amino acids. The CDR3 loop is CASSIGGQGRGGLFF. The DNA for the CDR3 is TGTGCCAGTAGTATAGGTGGACAGGGCCGAGGGGGACTGTTTTTT.

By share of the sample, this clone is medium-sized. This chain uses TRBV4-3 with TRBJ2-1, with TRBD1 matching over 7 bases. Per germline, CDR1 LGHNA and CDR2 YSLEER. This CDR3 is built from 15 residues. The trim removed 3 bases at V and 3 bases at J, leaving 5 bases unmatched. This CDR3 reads CASSHRQGIYNEQFF. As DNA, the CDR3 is TGCGCCAGCAGCCACCGACAGGGCATCTACAATGAGCAGTTCTTC.

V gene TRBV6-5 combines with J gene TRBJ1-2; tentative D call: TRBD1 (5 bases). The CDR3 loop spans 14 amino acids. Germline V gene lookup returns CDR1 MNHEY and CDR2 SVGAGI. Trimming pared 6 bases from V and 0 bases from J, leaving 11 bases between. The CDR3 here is CASSRTPANYGYTF. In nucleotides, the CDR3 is TGTGCCAGCAGCAGGACACCCGCTAACTATGGCTACACCTTC.

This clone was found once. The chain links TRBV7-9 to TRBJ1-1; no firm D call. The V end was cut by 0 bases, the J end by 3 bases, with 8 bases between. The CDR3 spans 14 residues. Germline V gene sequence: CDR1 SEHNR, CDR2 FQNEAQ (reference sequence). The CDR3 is CASSLASVYTEAFF. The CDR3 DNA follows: TGTGCCAGCAGCTTAGCGTCAGTCTACACTGAAGCTTTCTTT.

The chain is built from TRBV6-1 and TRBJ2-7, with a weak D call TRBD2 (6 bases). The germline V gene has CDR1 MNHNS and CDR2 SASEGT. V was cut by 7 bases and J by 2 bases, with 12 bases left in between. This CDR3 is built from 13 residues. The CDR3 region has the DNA TGTGCCAGCAAGGGAGGCAGTACCTACGAGCAGTACTTC. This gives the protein CASKGGSTYEQYF.

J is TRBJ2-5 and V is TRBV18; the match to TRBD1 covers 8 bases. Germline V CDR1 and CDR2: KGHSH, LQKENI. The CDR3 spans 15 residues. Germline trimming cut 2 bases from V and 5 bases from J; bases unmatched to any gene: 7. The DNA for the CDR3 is TGTGCCAGCTCACCAGGGCAGGGGGCGTTGGAGACCCAGTACTTC. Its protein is CASSPGQGALETQYF.

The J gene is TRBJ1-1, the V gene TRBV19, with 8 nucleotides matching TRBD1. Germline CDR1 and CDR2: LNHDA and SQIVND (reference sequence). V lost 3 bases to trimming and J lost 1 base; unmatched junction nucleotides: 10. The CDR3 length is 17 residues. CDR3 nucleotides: TGTGCCAGTAGTATTTCGGACAGGGACCCAGGGAACACTGAAGCTTTCTTT. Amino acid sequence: CASSISDRDPGNTEAFF. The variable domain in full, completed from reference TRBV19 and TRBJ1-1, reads DGGITQSPKYLFRKEGQNVTLSCEQNLNHDAMYWYRQDPGQGLRLIYYSQIVNDFQKGDIAEGYSVSREKKESFPLTVTSAQKNPTAFYLCASSISDRDPGNTEAFFGQGTRLTVV.

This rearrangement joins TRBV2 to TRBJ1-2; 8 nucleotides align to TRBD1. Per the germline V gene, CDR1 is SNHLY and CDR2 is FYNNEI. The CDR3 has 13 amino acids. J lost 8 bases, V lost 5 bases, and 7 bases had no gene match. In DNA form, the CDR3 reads TGTGCCAGCAGTTGGAGACAGGGGAGGGGCTACACCTTC. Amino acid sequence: CASSWRQGRGYTF. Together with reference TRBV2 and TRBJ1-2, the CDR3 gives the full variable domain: EPEVTQTPSHQVTQMGQEVILRCVPISNHLYFYWYRQILGQKVEFLVSFYNNEISEKSEIFDDQFSVERPDGSNFTLKIRSTKLEDSAMYFCASSWRQGRGYTFGSGTRLTVV.

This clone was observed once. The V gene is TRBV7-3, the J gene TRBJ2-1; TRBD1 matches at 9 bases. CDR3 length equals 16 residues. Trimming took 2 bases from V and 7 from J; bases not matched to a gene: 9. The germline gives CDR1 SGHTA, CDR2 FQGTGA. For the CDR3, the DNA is TGTGCCAGCAGCTTATCTCCACAGGGGGCTAGGAATGAGCAGTTCTTC. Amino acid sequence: CASSLSPQGARNEQFF.

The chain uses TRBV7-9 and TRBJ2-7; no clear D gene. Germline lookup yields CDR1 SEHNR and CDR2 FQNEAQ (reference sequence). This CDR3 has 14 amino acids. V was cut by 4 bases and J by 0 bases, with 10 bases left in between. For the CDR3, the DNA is TGTGCCAGCAGCTCTGAAATTAGCTCCTACGAGCAGTACTTC. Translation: CASSSEISSYEQYF. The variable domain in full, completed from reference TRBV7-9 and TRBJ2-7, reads DTGVSQNPRHKITKRGQNVTFRCDPISEHNRLYWYRQTLGQGPEFLTYFQNEAQLEKSRLLSDRFSAERPKGSFSTLEIQRTEQGDSAMYLCASSSEISSYEQYFGPGTRLTVT.

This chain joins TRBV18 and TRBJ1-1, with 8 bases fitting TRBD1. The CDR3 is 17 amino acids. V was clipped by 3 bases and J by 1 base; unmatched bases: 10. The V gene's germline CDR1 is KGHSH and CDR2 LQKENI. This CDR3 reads CASSPLGTGESNTEAFF. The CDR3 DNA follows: TGTGCCAGCTCACCTCTCGGGACAGGCGAATCGAACACTGAAGCTTTCTTT.